This record concerns one TCR beta chain sequence. Its matching antigen is unknown. Produced via immunoSEQ multiplex PCR; TCRdb's table is partial and in-frame only. The sample consists of over 150,000 clones, 75% to 90% of them appearing once. This specimen belongs to a study of T cell responses to AZD1222 COVID-19 vaccine. Study-level points and caveats: Vaccine-associated CD4 TCRs ranged over spike, dominating at 160-218 and 743-854. Sampling captured repertoires only after the peak T cell response.

The sample in question was peripheral blood, obtained on day 0 of AZD1222 vaccination. This receptor was obtained from an adult in good health.

CDR3 nucleotides: TGTGCCTGGAGTTTAGGGCCTAATGAAAAACTGTTTTTT. As protein: CAWSLGPNEKLFF. The chain carries TRBV30 and TRBJ1-4; D ambiguous. Trimming left V 2 bases short and J 3 bases short, with 7 bases between. The germline V gene has CDR1 GTSNPN and CDR2 SVGIG (reference sequence). This CDR3 region has 13 residues.